Each of the 21 T cell receptor beta chains below was sequenced from the same sample in a study of T cells in localized non-small cell lung cancer. Here immunoSEQ multiplex PCR was the method, and the copy in TCRdb shows in-frame clones only, minus some. This sample has about 18,000 clones, with about nine tenths found just once. The source was peripheral blood, collected before any cancer treatment. These receptors came from a woman aged 35-75 years with stage I lung adenocarcinoma.

The chain carries TRBV7-3 and TRBJ1-6, with 10 positions matching TRBD1. Per the germline V gene, CDR1 is SGHTA and CDR2 is FQGTGA. After removal of 6 bases from V and 9 bases from J, the junction contained 5 bases not matched to a gene. This CDR3 comprises 14 residues. In DNA, the CDR3 is TGTGCCAGCAGTCCCGGGACAGGGGCTTCACCCCTCCACTTT. Translation gives CASSPGTGASPLHF.

The genes are TRBV7-9 and TRBJ2-5, with D hard to call. CDR1 SEHNR and CDR2 FQNEAQ come from the germline V gene (reference sequence). The CDR3 sequence is 14 residues long. Deletions cut 1 base from V and 5 bases from J, with 11 bases between. The CDR3 protein is CASSLDPQVETQYF. CDR3 in DNA: TGTGCCAGCAGCTTAGACCCCCAGGTGGAGACCCAGTACTTC. Drawing the rest from reference TRBV7-9 and TRBJ2-5, the complete variable domain is DTGVSQNPRHKITKRGQNVTFRCDPISEHNRLYWYRQTLGQGPEFLTYFQNEAQLEKSRLLSDRFSAERPKGSFSTLEIQRTEQGDSAMYLCASSLDPQVETQYFGPGTRLLVL.

The chain links TRBV19 to TRBJ2-7; 10 bases are shared with TRBD1. After removal of 6 bases from V and 3 bases from J, the junction contained 5 bases not matched to a gene. Germline V gene data show CDR1 as LNHDA and CDR2 as SQIVND (reference sequence). This CDR3 has 14 residues. The CDR3 sequence is CASSHGTGDYEQYF. The CDR3 DNA follows: TGTGCCAGTAGCCACGGGACAGGGGACTACGAGCAGTACTTC.

V and J are TRBV28 and TRBJ2-1; TRBD1 aligns across 8 bases. After removal of 7 bases from V and 7 bases from J, the junction contained 6 bases not matched to a gene. This CDR3 has 13 amino acids. Germline V gene data show CDR1 as MDHEN and CDR2 as SYDVKM. The CDR3 region has the DNA TGTGCCAGCATGCAGGGGGCGGGTAATGAGCAGTTCTTC. Amino acid sequence: CASMQGAGNEQFF.

Points on this clone: At the DNA level, this CDR3 is encoded by other sequences in the same sample as well. The J gene is TRBJ1-1, the V gene TRBV7-2; D perhaps matches TRBD1 (5 bases). The germline gives CDR1 SGHTA, CDR2 FQGNSA. This CDR3 comprises 15 residues. Trimming removed 5 bases from V and 4 bases from J, with 17 bases in between. In nucleotides, the CDR3 is TGTGCCAGCAGCCCGGGCCGGGGCGTGGGCACTGAAGCTTTCTTT. It specifies CASSPGRGVGTEAFF.

The chain couples TRBV7-6 to TRBJ2-5; 9 bases map to TRBD2. CDR3 length: 16 residues. Trimming cost V 2 bases and J 2 bases; bases outside gene matches: 6. Per germline, CDR1 SGHVS and CDR2 FNYEAQ. The DNA for the CDR3 is TGTGCCAGCAGCTTACTTCCTAGCGGGGTACAAGAGACCCAGTACTTC. This encodes CASSLLPSGVQETQYF.

This clone was recorded only once. The V call is TRBV27, the J call TRBJ1-1; D is ambiguous. The CDR3 totals 13 residues. The ends were cut back, 3 bases at V and 1 base at J, with 6 bases in the middle. CDR1 MNHEY and CDR2 SMNVEV come from the germline V gene (reference sequence). The CDR3 coding sequence is TGTGCCAGCAGTTTGCACCAGAACACTGAAGCTTTCTTT. Translation gives CASSLHQNTEAFF.

This clone has only one observation. CDR3 region: CASFYFTEAFF. CDR3 DNA sequence: TGTGCCAGCTTCTATTTCACTGAAGCTTTCTTT. The V and J genes are TRBV2 and TRBJ1-1, with unresolved D. Trimming removed 8 bases from V and 4 bases from J, with 8 bases in between. This CDR3 region has 11 residues. CDR1 is SNHLY and CDR2 is FYNNEI in the germline V gene.

This sequence joins TRBV7-9 and TRBJ2-7; no clear D. The V end was cut by 5 bases, the J end by 5 bases, with 19 bases between. Germline CDR1 SEHNR, CDR2 FQNEAQ (reference sequence). This CDR3 spans 15 amino acids. CDR3 residues: CASSTKGPGLDEQYF. The CDR3 nucleotides are TGTGCCAGCAGCACAAAAGGCCCGGGCCTCGACGAGCAGTACTTC.

The rearrangement joins TRBV4-1 to TRBJ2-5; no clear D gene. Trimming cost V 0 bases and J 1 base, with 6 bases left between them. There are 14 residues in the CDR3. CDR1 and CDR2 from the germline V gene are MGHRA and YSYEKL. CDR3 region: CASSQEPGQETQYF. The DNA of the CDR3 is TGCGCCAGCAGCCAAGAGCCAGGCCAAGAGACCCAGTACTTC.

This chain joins TRBV4-1 and TRBJ1-1; 7 positions agree with TRBD1. With V trimmed by 0 bases and J by 5 bases, 9 bases remained unmatched. Germline assignment: CDR1 MGHRA and CDR2 YSYEKL. The CDR3 extends over 16 amino acids. The CDR3 loop reads CASSQDKRQGGTEAFF. CDR3 sequence (DNA): TGCGCCAGCAGCCAAGATAAACGACAGGGAGGTACTGAAGCTTTCTTT.

The chain is built from TRBV10-1 and TRBJ2-2; D remains unclear. V was trimmed by 3 bases and J by 1 base, leaving 6 bases between them. CDR3 length: 14 amino acids. Germline assignment: CDR1 WNHNN and CDR2 SYGVQD (reference sequence). CDR3: CASSDRVNTGELFF. The CDR3 DNA sequence: TGCGCCAGCAGTGATCGGGTGAACACCGGGGAGCTGTTTTTT.

The chain employs TRBV11-2 and TRBJ1-5; D unclear. The CDR3 contains 14 residues. Germline assignment: CDR1 SGHAT and CDR2 FQNNGV. V lost 5 bases to trimming and J lost 2 bases, with 10 bases between them. The DNA for the CDR3 is TGTGCCAGCAGCCCCGGTTCCGGCAATCAGCCCCAGCATTTT. Amino acids: CASSPGSGNQPQHF. Based on the CDR3 plus reference TRBV11-2 and TRBJ1-5, the full variable domain is EAGVAQSPRYKIIEKRQSVAFWCNPISGHATLYWYQQILGQGPKLLIQFQNNGVVDDSQLPKDRFSAERLKGVDSTLKIQPAKLEDSAVYLCASSPGSGNQPQHFGDGTRLSIL.

The gene calls are TRBV4-2 and TRBJ2-5; perhaps TRBD1 as D (6 bases). Per the germline V gene, CDR1 is LGHNA and CDR2 is YNFKEQ. The CDR3 is 17 amino acids. The germline V and J ends were trimmed by 0 bases and 5 bases, with 19 bases remaining between them. CDR3 residues: CASSQDSNRAGGETQYF. The CDR3 DNA follows: TGTGCCAGCAGCCAAGATTCGAACAGGGCCGGAGGTGAGACCCAGTACTTC.

V gene TRBV7-2 combines with J gene TRBJ1-1, with D perhaps matching TRBD1 (6 bases). The CDR3 totals 15 residues. CDR1 SGHTA and CDR2 FQGNSA come from the germline V gene. V lost 5 bases, J lost 1 base, and 14 bases lay in between. The CDR3 region has the DNA TGTGCCAGCAGCGGTAGGGGGTGGTCGAACACTGAAGCTTTCTTT. Its protein is CASSGRGWSNTEAFF.

This chain connects TRBV19 to TRBJ2-7; 11 bases fit TRBD2. Germline assignment: CDR1 LNHDA and CDR2 SQIVND (reference sequence). The CDR3 is 15 amino acids. V shed 3 bases and J 5 bases; nucleotides not matched to a gene: 6. The CDR3 DNA reads TGTGCCAGTAGTATGGTAGCGGGAGGGCAGGACGAGCAGTACTTC. Translated: CASSMVAGGQDEQYF.

The gene calls are TRBV30 and TRBJ1-3; D remains ambiguous. Germline V gene lookup returns CDR1 GTSNPN and CDR2 SVGIG (reference sequence). This CDR3 region has 13 residues. The V end lost 2 bases, the J end lost 4 bases, and 9 bases lay between the germline ends. CDR3 region: CAWSPGTGNTIYF. The CDR3 DNA reads as TGTGCCTGGAGTCCCGGTACAGGAAACACCATATATTTT.

This rearrangement joins TRBV4-3 to TRBJ2-1, with TRBD2 matching over 10 bases. The V segment lost 2 bases and the J segment 6 bases; nucleotides outside the gene matches: 4. This CDR3 contains 15 residues. CDR1 and CDR2 from the germline V gene are LGHNA and YSLEER. The DNA of the CDR3 is TGCGCCAGCAGCCAATCTAGCGGGGGACTCAATGAGCAGTTCTTC. Translated: CASSQSSGGLNEQFF.

The chain couples TRBV11-1 to TRBJ1-3; no definite D call. The V and J ends lost 3 bases and 0 bases respectively, with 6 bases between them. The CDR3 length is 14 residues. Germline lookup yields CDR1 SGHAT and CDR2 FQDESV (reference sequence). The CDR3, as DNA: TGTGCCAGCAGCTTGGGGAACTCTGGAAACACCATATATTTT. Its translation is CASSLGNSGNTIYF.

This clone came up a few times. The CDR3 DNA sequence: TGTGCCAGCAGCTTAGCAGGCCGAGCCTACGAGCAGTACTTC. Translating gives CASSLAGRAYEQYF. The rearrangement uses TRBV7-9 and TRBJ2-7; D remains unclear. In germline, CDR1 is SEHNR, CDR2 FQNEAQ (reference sequence). This CDR3 is 14 amino acids long. Trimming removed 0 bases from V and 2 bases from J, with 8 bases in between.

The chain uses TRBV7-2 and TRBJ2-3; TRBD2 is a possible D gene (7 bases). V was pared by 5 bases and J by 8 bases, with 29 bases between. This CDR3 has 18 residues. Germline lookup yields CDR1 SGHTA and CDR2 FQGNSA. Here the CDR3 reads CASSLRGRGAEVRGTQYF. The CDR3 DNA sequence: TGTGCCAGCAGCCTAAGGGGGAGGGGGGCCGAGGTAAGAGGTACGCAGTATTTT.